What follows is one TCR beta chain and its context. Its antigen remains unidentified. TCRdb keeps only in-frame clones here, not all; method: immunoSEQ multiplex PCR. The profile shows approximately 17,000 clones, approximately 86% of them singletons. The CDR3 has 16 amino acids. Germline lookup yields CDR1 MNHNS and CDR2 SASEGT. V gave up 3 bases and J gave up 4 bases, with 18 bases separating them. This sample was included in a study of T cell repertoires in ileal Crohn's disease. Study background: All patients had surgery for stricturing (61%) or penetrating (approximately 39%) disease.

The study's findings and limits: Endoscopic recurrence occurred in every patient whose clonality exceeded 26.8%. Sorted CD8 T cells held more high-frequency clones than CD4.

The clonotype comes from an adult with Crohn's disease. Sequenced: ileal tissue. The chain couples TRBV6-1 to TRBJ1-2; D gene unclear. In nucleotides, the CDR3 is TGTGCCAGCAGTGATTCTAATTCCCCCGGCGGCTATGGCTACACCTTC. The encoded protein is CASSDSNSPGGYGYTF.